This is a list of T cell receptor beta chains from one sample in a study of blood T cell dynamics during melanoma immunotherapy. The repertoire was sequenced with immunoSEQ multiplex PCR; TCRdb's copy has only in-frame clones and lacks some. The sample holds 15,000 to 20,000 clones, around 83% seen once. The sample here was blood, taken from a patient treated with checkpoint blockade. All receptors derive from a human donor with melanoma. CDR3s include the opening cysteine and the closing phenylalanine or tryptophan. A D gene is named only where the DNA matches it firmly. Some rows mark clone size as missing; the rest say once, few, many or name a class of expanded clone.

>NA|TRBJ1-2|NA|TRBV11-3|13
TGTGCCAGCAGCTTAATTGGGGGGTATGGCTACACCTTC
CASSLIGGYGYTF
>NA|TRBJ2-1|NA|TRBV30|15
TGTGCCGGCCAAAGAAGAGCGAGCTCCTACAATGAGCAGTTCTTC
CAGQRRASSYNEQFF
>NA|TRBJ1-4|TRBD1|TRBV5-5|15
TGTGCCAGCAGCCCAGTCAAGGGGGCACTGGAAAAACTGTTTTTT
CASSPVKGALEKLFF
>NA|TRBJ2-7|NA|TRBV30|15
TGTGCCTGGAGTAGGGGTTGGCAGGGGACCCACGAGCAGTACTTC
CAWSRGWQGTHEQYF
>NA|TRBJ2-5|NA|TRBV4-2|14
TGTGCCAGCAGCCAAGATCTAGGGGGGGAGACCCAGTACTTC
CASSQDLGGETQYF
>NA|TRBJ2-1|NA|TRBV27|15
TGTGCCAGCAGTTTGGAGGCGGGGATATCCAATGAGCAGTTCTTC
CASSLEAGISNEQFF
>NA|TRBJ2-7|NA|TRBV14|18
TGTGCCAGCAGCTCCCCGGACAGTGGCCCCCTAGGCTCCTACGAGCAGTACTTC
CASSSPDSGPLGSYEQYF
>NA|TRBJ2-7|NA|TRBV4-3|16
TGCGCCAGCAGCCAAGATACGTTAGCGGTGTCCTACGAGCAGTACTTC
CASSQDTLAVSYEQYF
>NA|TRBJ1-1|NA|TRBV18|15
TGTGCCAGCTCACCAGGGTTAGGGGTTGTGCCTGAAGCTTTCTTT
CASSPGLGVVPEAFF
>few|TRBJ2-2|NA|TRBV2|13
TGTGCCAGCGATACGAGGAACACCGGGGAGCTGTTTTTT
CASDTRNTGELFF
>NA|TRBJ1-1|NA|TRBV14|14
TGTGCCAGCAGCCAAGTCGCAGGGGTCACTGAAGCTTTCTTT
CASSQVAGVTEAFF
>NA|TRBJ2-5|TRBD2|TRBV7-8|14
TGTGCCAGCAGCCTAGCGGGAGTTCAAGAGACCCAGTACTTC
CASSLAGVQETQYF
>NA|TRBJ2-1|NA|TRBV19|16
TGTGCCAGTAGTATAGATCAGGGGATAGGGGGCAATGAGCAGTTCTTC
CASSIDQGIGGNEQFF
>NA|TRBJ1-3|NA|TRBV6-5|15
TGTGCCAGCAGTAGTACAAGCTTCTCTGGAAACACCATATATTTT
CASSSTSFSGNTIYF
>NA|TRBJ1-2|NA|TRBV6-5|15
TGTGCCAGCAGAAGACGTGGTTCGGCTAACTATGGCTACACCTTC
CASRRRGSANYGYTF
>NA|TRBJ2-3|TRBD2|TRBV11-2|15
TGTGCCAGCAGCCCAAGTCAGCGGGAGGGGAATACGCAGTATTTT
CASSPSQREGNTQYF